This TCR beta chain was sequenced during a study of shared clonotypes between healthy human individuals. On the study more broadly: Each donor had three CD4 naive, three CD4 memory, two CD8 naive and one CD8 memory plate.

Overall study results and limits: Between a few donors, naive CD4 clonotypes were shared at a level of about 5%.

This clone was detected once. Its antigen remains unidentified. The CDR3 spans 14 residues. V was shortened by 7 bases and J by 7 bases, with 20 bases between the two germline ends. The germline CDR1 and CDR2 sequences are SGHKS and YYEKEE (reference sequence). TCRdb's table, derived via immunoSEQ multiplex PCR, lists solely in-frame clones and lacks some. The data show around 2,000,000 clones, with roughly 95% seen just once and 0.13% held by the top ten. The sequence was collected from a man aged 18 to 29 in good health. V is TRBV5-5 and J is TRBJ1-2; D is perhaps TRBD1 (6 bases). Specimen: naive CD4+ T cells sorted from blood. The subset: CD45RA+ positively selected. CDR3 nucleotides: TGTGCCAGCGAAACAGGGCCCGCCGCGGGTGGCTACACCTTC. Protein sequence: CASETGPAAGGYTF.